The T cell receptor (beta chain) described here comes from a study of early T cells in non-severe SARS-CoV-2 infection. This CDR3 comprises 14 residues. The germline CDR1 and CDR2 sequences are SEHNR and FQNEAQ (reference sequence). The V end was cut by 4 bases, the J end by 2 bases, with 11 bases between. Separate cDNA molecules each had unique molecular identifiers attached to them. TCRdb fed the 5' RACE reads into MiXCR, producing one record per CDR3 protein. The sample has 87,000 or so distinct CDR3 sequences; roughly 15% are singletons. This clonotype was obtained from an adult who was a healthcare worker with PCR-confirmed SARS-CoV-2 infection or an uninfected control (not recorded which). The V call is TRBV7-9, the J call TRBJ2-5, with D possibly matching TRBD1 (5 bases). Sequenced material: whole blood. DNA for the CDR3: TGTGCCAGCAGCTCCGGTAGACAGCAAGAGACCCAGTACTTC. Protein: CASSSGRQQETQYF.